This TCR beta chain was captured in a study of blood T cell repertoires in COVID-19. Study background: Whether acute or convalescent, the COVID-19 samples came from the United States, Italy and Spain. T cells, B-cell-depleted T cells, or PBMCs supplied cDNA or gDNA.

As originally analysed: How many nucleated cells were present was estimated from reference gene primer amplification. Sequencing used immunoSEQ multiplex PCR; TCRdb keeps in-frame clones, though not all of them. V, J and clone size reflect that table, while D and trimming were determined from the DNA. Of roughly 160,000 clones in the sample, 83% were seen once. This CDR3 is 18 amino acids long. Germline trimming cut 3 bases from V and 7 bases from J; bases unmatched to any gene: 17. Germline CDR1 is LGHNA and CDR2 is YNFKEQ. The sequencing sample was made of peripheral blood. J is TRBJ2-2 and V is TRBV4-2; TRBD2 matches 7 bases. The receptor's source is an older woman who had recovered from COVID-19. CDR3 DNA sequence: TGTGCCAGCAGCCACCCCGTGTTAGCGGGCCCGGCGGGCGGGGAGCTGTTTTTT. Its translation: CASSHPVLAGPAGGELFF.